This entry lists 27 T cell receptor beta chains sequenced from one sample in a study of T cell repertoires in cytomegalovirus infection. Antigens of these TCRs are unknown. In TCRdb, the reads were re-called with MiXCR into one record per CDR3 protein. The sample includes some 800,000 distinct CDR3 sequences, about 29% of them seen just once. Sequencing was performed on cultured CD8+ T cells from PBMCs, taken from culture after CMV antigen stimulation. These receptors came from a human donor in good health (CMV status not recorded). Some clones in this sample may be carry-over from other donors' samples.

This clonotype was seen more than once but under ten times. The rearrangement joins TRBV3-1 to TRBJ1-6; D is unresolved. Per germline, CDR1 LGHDT and CDR2 YNNKEL (reference sequence). The CDR3 is 17 residues long. Trimming removed 0 bases at V and 11 bases at J, with 20 bases between. Here the CDR3 reads CASSQDVFADPPAPLHF. Written as DNA, the CDR3 is TGTGCCAGCAGCCAAGACGTCTTCGCGGACCCTCCGGCACCCCTCCACTTT. The variable domain in full, with the rest retrieved from reference TRBV3-1 and TRBJ1-6, is DTAVSQTPKYLVTQMGNDKSIKCEQNLGHDTMYWYKQDSKKFLKIMFSYNNKELIINETVPNRFSPKSPDKAHLNLHINSLELGDSAVYFCASSQDVFADPPAPLHFGNGTRLTVT.

The chain couples TRBV7-6 to TRBJ1-1, with TRBD1 as a possible D gene (6 bases). Germline V CDR1 and CDR2: SGHVS, FNYEAQ. The length of the CDR3 is 15 residues. V lost 5 bases and J lost 4, with 17 bases in between. The CDR3: CASSPPSGAGTEAFF. CDR3 coding DNA: TGTGCCAGCAGCCCCCCGTCAGGGGCTGGCACTGAAGCTTTCTTT. The whole variable domain, filled in from reference TRBV7-6 and TRBJ1-1, reads GAGVSQSPRYKVTKRGQDVALRCDPISGHVSLYWYRQALGQGPEFLTYFNYEAQQDKSGLPNDRFSAERPEGSISTLTIQRTEQRDSAMYRCASSPPSGAGTEAFFGQGTRLTVV.

This clonotype was seen only a few times. The chain is built from TRBV20-1 and TRBJ2-3; 9 bases fit TRBD2. Germline V lookup: CDR1 DFQATT, CDR2 SNEGSKA (reference sequence). Unmatched junction bases numbered 14, after V lost 8 bases and J lost 5 bases. This CDR3 has 15 residues. Written as DNA, the CDR3 is TGCAGTTTCAGAAACGGCGGGGGGGCGGAAGATACGCAGTATTTT. Translation gives CSFRNGGGAEDTQYF.

This clonotype was counted ten times or more. The chain links TRBV7-9 to TRBJ1-1, with D possibly matching TRBD1 (5 bases). The CDR3 sequence is 16 residues long. Trimming pared 4 bases from V and 2 bases from J, leaving 17 bases between. CDR1 and CDR2 (germline): SEHNR, FQNEAQ (reference sequence). The CDR3 bases are TGTGCCAGCAGCTCCCCGGGGGGGTACCCAAACACTGAAGCTTTCTTT. As protein: CASSSPGGYPNTEAFF.

The gene calls are TRBV4-1 and TRBJ2-5; D remains unclear. Germline V gene lookup returns CDR1 MGHRA and CDR2 YSYEKL. The ends were cut back, 1 base at V and 5 bases at J, with 17 bases in the middle. There are 16 residues in the CDR3. The CDR3 region has the DNA TGCGCCAGCAGCCAAGCGTCGCACACCCTGGCCGAGACCCAGTACTTC. Its protein is CASSQASHTLAETQYF.

This chain connects TRBV4-1 to TRBJ2-7; D possibly uses TRBD1 or TRBD2 (5 bases each). CDR1 and CDR2 (germline): MGHRA, YSYEKL. This CDR3 region has 14 residues. The ends were cut back, 4 bases at V and 7 bases at J, with 17 bases in the middle. CDR3 residues: CASSPLHGAEEQYF. Written as DNA, the CDR3 is TGCGCCAGCAGCCCCCTCCACGGGGCCGAAGAGCAGTACTTC.

The V gene is TRBV7-9, the J gene TRBJ1-1; 7 bases map to TRBD1. Per germline, CDR1 SEHNR and CDR2 FQNEAQ (reference sequence). After removal of 8 bases from V and 3 bases from J, the junction contained 15 bases not matched to a gene. The CDR3 is 16 amino acids. The CDR3 loop is CASLQGIRWGDTEAFF. CDR3 DNA: TGTGCCAGCCTACAGGGGATACGCTGGGGGGACACTGAAGCTTTCTTT.

V and J are TRBV27 and TRBJ1-5; D remains ambiguous. Trimming cost V 4 bases and J 0 bases, with 10 bases left between them. The V gene's germline CDR1 is MNHEY and CDR2 SMNVEV (reference sequence). The length of the CDR3 is 15 residues. The CDR3 loop is CASSSNSVSNQPQHF. The DNA of the CDR3 is TGTGCCAGCAGTTCAAACAGCGTTAGCAATCAGCCCCAGCATTTT.

The gene calls are TRBV10-2 and TRBJ2-3, with D uncertain. The V gene lost 3 bases and the J gene lost 14 bases, with 12 bases spanning the gap. Germline lookup yields CDR1 WSHSY and CDR2 SAAADI. This CDR3 region has 11 residues. The CDR3 bases are TGCGCCAGCAGTGACTCTCCTCCTCCGTATTTT. Translation gives CASSDSPPPYF.

This clonotype was detected a few times. V usage is TRBV7-9 and J usage is TRBJ1-1, with TRBD1 matching over 7 bases. The trim removed 4 bases at V and 4 bases at J, leaving 12 bases unmatched. The CDR3 totals 16 residues. Per germline, CDR1 SEHNR and CDR2 FQNEAQ (reference sequence). In DNA form, the CDR3 reads TGTGCCAGCAGCTACTCTCAAGGGGGCACGGGCACTGAAGCTTTCTTT. Its protein is CASSYSQGGTGTEAFF.

The CDR3 coding sequence is TGTGCCAGCAGTTACTCGGCAGGGGGCGGCATTCAGTACTTC. Its translation: CASSYSAGGGIQYF. The chain couples TRBV6-6 to TRBJ2-4, with 8 nucleotides matching TRBD1. The CDR3 is 14 residues long. With 0 bases clipped from V and 9 bases from J, the junction kept 4 bases outside the gene matches. Germline loops: CDR1 MNHNY, CDR2 SVGAGI (reference sequence).

The rearrangement links TRBV5-8 to TRBJ2-5; 14 bases line up with TRBD2. Germline V lookup: CDR1 SGHTS, CDR2 YDEGEE. The CDR3 extends over 16 amino acids. The V gene end was trimmed by 4 bases and the J gene end by 5 bases; junction bases not matched to a gene: 7. The CDR3: CASSPVGLAGAETQYF. Here the CDR3 DNA reads TGTGCCAGCAGCCCGGTGGGACTAGCGGGAGCGGAGACCCAGTACTTC.

There are a few counts of this clonotype. J is TRBJ2-3 and V is TRBV7-2; D may be TRBD1 or TRBD2 (6 bases each). Germline assignment: CDR1 SGHTA and CDR2 FQGNSA. This CDR3 comprises 16 residues. Trimming shortened V by 1 base and J by 2 bases, and 13 bases separated the two germline ends. The CDR3 reads CASSLGGAKLTDTQYF. The CDR3, as DNA: TGTGCCAGCAGCTTAGGGGGGGCCAAACTCACAGATACGCAGTATTTT.

This clonotype was counted between two and nine times. V gene TRBV2 combines with J gene TRBJ2-5; D is unclear. The germline CDR1 and CDR2 sequences are SNHLY and FYNNEI. V lost 10 bases and J lost 2, with 20 bases in between. This CDR3 contains 15 residues. CDR3 DNA sequence: TGTGCCACCTTTCCGGACCCAACGGATCAAGAGACCCAGTACTTC. Translating gives CATFPDPTDQETQYF.

This chain connects TRBV5-4 to TRBJ1-2; D not resolved. Germline assignment: CDR1 SGHNT and CDR2 YYREEE (reference sequence). Trimming left V 4 bases short and J 0 bases short, with 13 bases between. The CDR3 runs to 15 residues. Here the CDR3 reads CASSPRGIANYGYTF. The CDR3 bases are TGTGCCAGCAGCCCGAGAGGGATCGCTAACTATGGCTACACCTTC. The full variable domain, its missing parts supplied by reference TRBV5-4 and TRBJ1-2, is ETGVTQSPTHLIKTRGQQVTLRCSSQSGHNTVSWYQQALGQGPQFIFQYYREEENGRGNFPPRFSGLQFPNYSSELNVNALELDDSALYLCASSPRGIANYGYTFGSGTRLTVV.

The CDR3 spells CASGSGQYSYNEQFF. The CDR3 nucleotides read TGTGCTAGTGGTTCGGGACAGTACTCCTACAATGAGCAGTTCTTC. The chain carries TRBV12-5 and TRBJ2-1, with TRBD1 matching over 7 bases. Germline-derived CDR1 and CDR2 are LGHNT and FRNRAP. The CDR3 length is 15 residues. Trimming removed 4 bases from V and 0 bases from J; junction bases left unmatched: 3. The full variable domain, in which reference TRBV12-5 and TRBJ2-1 provide the parts outside the CDR3, is DARVTQTPRHKVTEMGQEVTMRCQPILGHNTVFWYRQTMMQGLELLAYFRNRAPLDDSGMPKDRFSAEMPDATLATLKIQPSEPRDSAVYFCASGSGQYSYNEQFFGPGTRLTVL.

The chain uses TRBV13 and TRBJ2-7; TRBD2 agrees at 7 bases. The junction had 8 bases not matched to a gene; V was cut back by 1 base and J by 2 bases. Germline assignment: CDR1 PRHDT and CDR2 FYEKMQ (reference sequence). This CDR3 contains 16 residues. The CDR3 sequence: CASSLDPLATTYEQYF. The CDR3 region has the DNA TGTGCCAGCAGCTTAGACCCACTAGCGACGACCTACGAGCAGTACTTC.

This clonotype occurred many times. V and J are TRBV7-8 and TRBJ1-3; no clear D gene. The CDR3 is made up of 17 amino acids. V shed 2 bases and J shed 0 bases, with 14 bases lying between them. The V gene's germline CDR1 is SGHVS and CDR2 FQNEAQ. The CDR3 coding sequence is TGTGCCAGCAGCTTATATCCCGCCCGACGCTCTGGAAACACCATATATTTT. Translating it yields CASSLYPARRSGNTIYF.

This clonotype appeared a few times. The chain combines TRBV7-9 with TRBJ1-5; TRBD1 agrees at 8 bases. This CDR3 is 14 amino acids long. Losses at the gene ends were 1 base for V and 5 bases for J; bases not matched to a gene: 1. Germline V lookup: CDR1 SEHNR, CDR2 FQNEAQ (reference sequence). The CDR3 spells CASSLETGDQPQHF. For the CDR3, the DNA is TGTGCCAGCAGCTTAGAGACAGGGGATCAGCCCCAGCATTTT.

V usage is TRBV5-1 and J usage is TRBJ2-3, with 7 bases matching TRBD1. Germline loops: CDR1 SGHRS, CDR2 YFSETQ. With V trimmed by 3 bases and J by 2 bases, 9 bases remained unmatched. This CDR3 has 16 residues. CDR3 DNA: TGCGCCAGCAGCTACCCCCGACAGGGTGCCACAGATACGCAGTATTTT. This encodes CASSYPRQGATDTQYF.

This clonotype was seen more than once but under ten times. The chain combines TRBV5-4 with TRBJ2-5; 9 nucleotides agree with TRBD2. The V and J ends lost 3 bases and 4 bases, in that order; junction bases with no gene match: 7. CDR3 length: 15 residues. Germline CDR1 SGHNT, CDR2 YYREEE (reference sequence). Here the CDR3 reads CASSSGGRGGETQYF. The CDR3 bases are TGTGCCAGCAGCTCCGGCGGGCGGGGGGGAGAGACCCAGTACTTC.

The chain uses TRBV4-2 and TRBJ2-1, with 9 bases matching TRBD2. The CDR3 consists of 16 residues. Germline loops: CDR1 LGHNA, CDR2 YNFKEQ. Losses at the gene ends were 5 bases for V and 7 bases for J; bases not matched to a gene: 12. As DNA, the CDR3 is TGTGCCAGCAGCACCGTAGCGGGGGAGGAAAAGAATGAGCAGTTCTTC. It yields the protein CASSTVAGEEKNEQFF.

The chain combines TRBV19 with TRBJ2-7; 7 bases line up with TRBD1. Germline trimming cut 0 bases from V and 0 bases from J; bases unmatched to any gene: 8. The CDR3 is made up of 17 amino acids. The V gene's germline CDR1 is LNHDA and CDR2 SQIVND (reference sequence). The CDR3 DNA sequence: TGTGCCAGTAGTATAGATCTTCCCAGGGGGAGCTCCTACGAGCAGTACTTC. Translated, it gives CASSIDLPRGSSYEQYF.

V usage is TRBV25-1 and J usage is TRBJ2-1; D is perhaps TRBD1 or TRBD2 (5 bases each). Trimming took 3 bases from V and 10 from J, leaving 10 bases between them. The germline V gene has CDR1 MGHDK and CDR2 SYGVNS. The CDR3 loop spans 12 amino acids. CDR3 nucleotides: TGTGCCAGCAGTGAGTGGGGGACCGAGCAGTTCTTC. The encoded protein is CASSEWGTEQFF.

This clonotype was counted only a few times. The rearrangement links TRBV15 to TRBJ2-5; tentative D call: TRBD2 (5 bases). This CDR3 is 12 amino acids long. Germline CDR1 reads LNHNV; CDR2 reads YYDKDF (reference sequence). V lost 5 bases, J lost 1 base, and 5 bases lay in between. CDR3 amino acids: CATSLAQETQYF. The CDR3, as DNA: TGTGCCACCAGCCTAGCCCAAGAGACCCAGTACTTC.

This clonotype was seen only a few times. The chain is built from TRBV15 and TRBJ1-3; D is uncertain. V dropped 1 base and J dropped 1 base, with 8 bases sitting between them. This CDR3 has 15 amino acids. Germline-derived CDR1 and CDR2 are LNHNV and YYDKDF (reference sequence). CDR3 in DNA: TGTGCCACCAGCAGAGTGGGAGATTCTGGAAACACCATATATTTT. Its protein is CATSRVGDSGNTIYF.

This clonotype was counted a single time. This chain joins TRBV4-1 and TRBJ2-3; D gene uncertain. The germline gives CDR1 MGHRA, CDR2 YSYEKL. V was pared by 0 bases and J by 4 bases, with 20 bases between. The CDR3 is made up of 18 amino acids. CDR3 DNA: TGCGCCAGCAGCCAAGATAGTCGGCTTCCCTGGAGCGCAGATACGCAGTATTTT. It yields the protein CASSQDSRLPWSADTQYF.